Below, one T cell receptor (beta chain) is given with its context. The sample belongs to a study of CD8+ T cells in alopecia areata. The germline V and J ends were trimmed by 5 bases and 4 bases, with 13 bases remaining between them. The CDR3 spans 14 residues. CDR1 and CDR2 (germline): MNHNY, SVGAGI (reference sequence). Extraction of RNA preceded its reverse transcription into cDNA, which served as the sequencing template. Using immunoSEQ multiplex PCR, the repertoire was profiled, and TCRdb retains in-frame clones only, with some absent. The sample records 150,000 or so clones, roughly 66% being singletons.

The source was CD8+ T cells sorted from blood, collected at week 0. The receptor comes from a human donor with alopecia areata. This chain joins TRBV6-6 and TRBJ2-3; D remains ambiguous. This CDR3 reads CASSRTLRADTQYF. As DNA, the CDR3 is TGTGCCAGCAGTCGAACCCTTCGAGCAGATACGCAGTATTTT.